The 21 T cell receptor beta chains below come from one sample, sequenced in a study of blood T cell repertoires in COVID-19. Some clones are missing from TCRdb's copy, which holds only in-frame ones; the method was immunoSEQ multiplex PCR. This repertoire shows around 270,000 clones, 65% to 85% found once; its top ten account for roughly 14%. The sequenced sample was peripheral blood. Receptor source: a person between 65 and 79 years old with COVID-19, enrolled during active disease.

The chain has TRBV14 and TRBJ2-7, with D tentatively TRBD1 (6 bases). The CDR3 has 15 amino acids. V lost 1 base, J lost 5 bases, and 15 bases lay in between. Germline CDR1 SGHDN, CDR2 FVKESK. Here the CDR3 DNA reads TGTGCCAGCAGCCAAGCGATTCAGGGGAACAACGAGCAGTACTTC. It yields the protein CASSQAIQGNNEQYF.

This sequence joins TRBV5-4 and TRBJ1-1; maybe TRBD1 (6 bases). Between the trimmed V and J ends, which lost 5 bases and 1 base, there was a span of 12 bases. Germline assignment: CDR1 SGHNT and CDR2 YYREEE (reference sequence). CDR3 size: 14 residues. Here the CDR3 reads CASRSQGKNTEAFF. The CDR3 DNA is TGTGCCAGCAGGTCACAGGGCAAGAACACTGAAGCTTTCTTT.

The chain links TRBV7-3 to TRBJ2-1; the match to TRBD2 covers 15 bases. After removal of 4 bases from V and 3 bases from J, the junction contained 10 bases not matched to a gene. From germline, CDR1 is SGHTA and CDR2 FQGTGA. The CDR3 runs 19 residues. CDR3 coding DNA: TGTGCCAGCAGCTCCCCAGAGGGACTAGCGGGAGGCCTCTACAATGAGCAGTTCTTC. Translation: CASSSPEGLAGGLYNEQFF.

The CDR3 nucleotides read TGTGCCAGTCGCTCAGGTTCTAATTCACCCCTCCACTTT. This encodes CASRSGSNSPLHF. J is TRBJ1-6 and V is TRBV19; D call uncertain. The CDR3 covers 13 residues. V was shortened by 8 bases and J by 6 bases, with 11 bases between the two germline ends. Germline CDR1 reads LNHDA; CDR2 reads SQIVND (reference sequence). Drawing the rest from reference TRBV19 and TRBJ1-6, the complete variable domain is DGGITQSPKYLFRKEGQNVTLSCEQNLNHDAMYWYRQDPGQGLRLIYYSQIVNDFQKGDIAEGYSVSREKKESFPLTVTSAQKNPTAFYLCASRSGSNSPLHFGNGTRLTVT.

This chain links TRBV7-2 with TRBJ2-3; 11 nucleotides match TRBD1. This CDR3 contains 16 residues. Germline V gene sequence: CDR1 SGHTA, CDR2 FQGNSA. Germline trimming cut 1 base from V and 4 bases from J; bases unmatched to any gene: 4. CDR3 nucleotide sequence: TGTGCCAGCAGCTTAGGGACAGGGGGCAACGCAGATACGCAGTATTTT. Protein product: CASSLGTGGNADTQYF.

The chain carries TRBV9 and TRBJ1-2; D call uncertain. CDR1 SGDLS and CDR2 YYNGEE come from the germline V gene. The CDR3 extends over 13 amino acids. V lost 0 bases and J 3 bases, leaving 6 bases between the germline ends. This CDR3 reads CASSVDSYYGYTF. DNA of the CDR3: TGTGCCAGCAGCGTAGACAGTTACTATGGCTACACCTTC.

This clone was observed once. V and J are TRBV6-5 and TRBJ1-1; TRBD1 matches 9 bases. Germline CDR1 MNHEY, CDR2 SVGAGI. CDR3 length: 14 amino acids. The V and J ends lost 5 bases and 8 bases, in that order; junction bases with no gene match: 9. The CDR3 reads CASSRITGGSEAFF. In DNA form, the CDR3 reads TGTGCCAGCAGTCGTATAACAGGGGGCTCGGAAGCTTTCTTT.

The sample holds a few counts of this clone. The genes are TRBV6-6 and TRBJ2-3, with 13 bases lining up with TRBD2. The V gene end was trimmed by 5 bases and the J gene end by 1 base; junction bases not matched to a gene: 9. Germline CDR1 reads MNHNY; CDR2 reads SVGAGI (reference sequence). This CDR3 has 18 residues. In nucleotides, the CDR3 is TGTGCCAGCAGTCCGACTAGCGGGGGGTTGGTGGGCACAGATACGCAGTATTTT. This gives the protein CASSPTSGGLVGTDTQYF.

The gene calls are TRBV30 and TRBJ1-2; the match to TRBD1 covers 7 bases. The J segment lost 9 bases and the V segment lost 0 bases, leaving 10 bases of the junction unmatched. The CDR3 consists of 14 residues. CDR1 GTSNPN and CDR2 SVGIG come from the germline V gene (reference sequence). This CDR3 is CAWSVDGDRRSYTF. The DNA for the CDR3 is TGTGCCTGGAGTGTAGACGGGGACAGACGGAGCTACACCTTC.

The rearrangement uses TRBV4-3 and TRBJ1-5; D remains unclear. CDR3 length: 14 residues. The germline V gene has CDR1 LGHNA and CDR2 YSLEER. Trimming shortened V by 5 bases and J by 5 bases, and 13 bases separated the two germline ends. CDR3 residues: CASSSERGDQPQHF. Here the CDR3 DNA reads TGCGCCAGCAGCTCCGAACGAGGCGATCAGCCCCAGCATTTT.

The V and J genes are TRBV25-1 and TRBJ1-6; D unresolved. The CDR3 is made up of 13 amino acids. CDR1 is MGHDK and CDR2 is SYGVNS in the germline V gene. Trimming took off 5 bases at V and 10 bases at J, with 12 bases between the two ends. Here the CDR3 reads CASSTYQESPLHF. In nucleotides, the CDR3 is TGTGCCAGCAGTACCTATCAGGAATCACCCCTCCACTTT.

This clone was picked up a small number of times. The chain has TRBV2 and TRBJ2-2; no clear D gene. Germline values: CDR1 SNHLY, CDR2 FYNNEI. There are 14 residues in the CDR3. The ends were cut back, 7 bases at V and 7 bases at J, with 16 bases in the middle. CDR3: CASNPVRVGGELFF. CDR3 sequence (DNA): TGTGCCAGCAACCCAGTTCGGGTAGGCGGGGAGCTGTTTTTT.

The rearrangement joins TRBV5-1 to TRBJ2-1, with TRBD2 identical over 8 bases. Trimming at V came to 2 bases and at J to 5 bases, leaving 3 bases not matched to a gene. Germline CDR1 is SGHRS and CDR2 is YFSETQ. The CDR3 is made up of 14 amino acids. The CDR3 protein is CASSLGTRNNEQFF. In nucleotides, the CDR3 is TGCGCCAGCAGCTTAGGGACTAGAAACAATGAGCAGTTCTTC.

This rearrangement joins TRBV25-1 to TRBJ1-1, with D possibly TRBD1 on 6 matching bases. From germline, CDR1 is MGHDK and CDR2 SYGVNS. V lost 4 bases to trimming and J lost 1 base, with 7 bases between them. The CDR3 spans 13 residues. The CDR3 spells CASSAQGNTEAFF. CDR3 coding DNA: TGTGCCAGCAGTGCACAGGGGAACACTGAAGCTTTCTTT. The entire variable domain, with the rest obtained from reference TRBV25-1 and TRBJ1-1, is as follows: EADIYQTPRYLVIGTGKKITLECSQTMGHDKMYWYQQDPGMELHLIHYSYGVNSTEKGDLSSESTVSRIRTEHFPLTLESARPSHTSQYLCASSAQGNTEAFFGQGTRLTVV.

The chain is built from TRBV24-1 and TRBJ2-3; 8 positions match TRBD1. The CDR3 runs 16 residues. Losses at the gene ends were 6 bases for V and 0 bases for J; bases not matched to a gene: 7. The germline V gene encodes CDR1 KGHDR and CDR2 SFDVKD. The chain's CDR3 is CATSNGQGGSTDTQYF. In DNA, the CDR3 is TGTGCCACCAGTAACGGACAGGGCGGGAGCACAGATACGCAGTATTTT.

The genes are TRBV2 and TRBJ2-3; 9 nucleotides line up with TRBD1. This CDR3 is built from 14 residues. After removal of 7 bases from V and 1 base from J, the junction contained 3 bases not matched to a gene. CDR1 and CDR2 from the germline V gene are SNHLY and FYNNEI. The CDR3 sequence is CASTRTGGTDTQYF. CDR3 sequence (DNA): TGTGCCAGCACCCGGACAGGGGGCACAGATACGCAGTATTTT.

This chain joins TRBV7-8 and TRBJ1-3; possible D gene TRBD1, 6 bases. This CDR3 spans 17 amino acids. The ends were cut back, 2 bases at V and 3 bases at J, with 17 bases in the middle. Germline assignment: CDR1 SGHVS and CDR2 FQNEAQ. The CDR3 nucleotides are TGTGCCAGCAGCTTAAGATCTGCGGGGGCGTATGGAAACACCATATATTTT. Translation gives CASSLRSAGAYGNTIYF. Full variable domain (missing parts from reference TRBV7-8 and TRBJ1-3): GAGVSQSPRYKVAKRGQDVALRCDPISGHVSLFWYQQALGQGPEFLTYFQNEAQLDKSGLPSDRFFAERPEGSVSTLKIQRTQQEDSAVYLCASSLRSAGAYGNTIYFGEGSWLTVV.

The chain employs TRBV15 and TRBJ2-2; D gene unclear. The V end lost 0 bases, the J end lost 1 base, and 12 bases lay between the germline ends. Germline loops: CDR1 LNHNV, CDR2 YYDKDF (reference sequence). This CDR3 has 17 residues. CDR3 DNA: TGTGCCACCAGCAGAGACGGCCCCCCGGGGAACACCGGGGAGCTGTTTTTT. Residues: CATSRDGPPGNTGELFF.

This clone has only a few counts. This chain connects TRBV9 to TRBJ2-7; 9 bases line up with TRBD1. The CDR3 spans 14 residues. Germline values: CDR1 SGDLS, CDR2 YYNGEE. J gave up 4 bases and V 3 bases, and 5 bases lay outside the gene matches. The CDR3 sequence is CASSAATGGYEQYF. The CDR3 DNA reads TGTGCCAGCAGCGCCGCGACAGGGGGATACGAGCAGTACTTC.

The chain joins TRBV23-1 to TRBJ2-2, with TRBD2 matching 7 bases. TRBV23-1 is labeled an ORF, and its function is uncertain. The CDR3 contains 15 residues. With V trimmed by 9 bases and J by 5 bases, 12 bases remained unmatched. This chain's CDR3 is CARGGERGRTGELFF. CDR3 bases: TGCGCCAGGGGGGGAGAGCGGGGTCGTACCGGGGAGCTGTTTTTT.

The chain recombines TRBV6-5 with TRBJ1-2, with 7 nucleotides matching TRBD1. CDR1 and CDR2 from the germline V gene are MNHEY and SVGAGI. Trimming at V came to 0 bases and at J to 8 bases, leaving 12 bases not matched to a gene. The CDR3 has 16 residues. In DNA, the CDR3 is TGTGCCAGCAGTTACTCAACTCCGAAACAGGGGATCGGCTACACCTTC. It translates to CASSYSTPKQGIGYTF.